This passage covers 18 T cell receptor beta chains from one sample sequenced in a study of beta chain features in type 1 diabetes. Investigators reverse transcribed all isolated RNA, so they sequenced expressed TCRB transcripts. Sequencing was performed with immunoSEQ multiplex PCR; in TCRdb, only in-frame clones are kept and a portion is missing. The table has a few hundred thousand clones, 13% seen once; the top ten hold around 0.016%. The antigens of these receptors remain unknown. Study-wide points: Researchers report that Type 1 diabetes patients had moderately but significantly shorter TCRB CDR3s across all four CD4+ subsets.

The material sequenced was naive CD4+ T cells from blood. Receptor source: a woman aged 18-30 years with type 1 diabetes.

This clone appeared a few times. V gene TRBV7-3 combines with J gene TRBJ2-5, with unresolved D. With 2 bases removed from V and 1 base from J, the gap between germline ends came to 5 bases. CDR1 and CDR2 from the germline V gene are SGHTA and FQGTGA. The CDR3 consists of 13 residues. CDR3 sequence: CASSLGVQETQYF. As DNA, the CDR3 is TGTGCCAGCAGCTTAGGAGTCCAAGAGACCCAGTACTTC.

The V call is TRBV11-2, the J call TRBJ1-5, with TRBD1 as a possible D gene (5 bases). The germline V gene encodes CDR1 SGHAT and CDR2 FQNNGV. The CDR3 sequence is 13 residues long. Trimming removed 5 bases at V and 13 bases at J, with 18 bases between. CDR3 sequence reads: CASSTNTGDVQHF. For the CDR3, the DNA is TGTGCCAGCAGCACGAATACAGGAGACGTTCAGCATTTT.

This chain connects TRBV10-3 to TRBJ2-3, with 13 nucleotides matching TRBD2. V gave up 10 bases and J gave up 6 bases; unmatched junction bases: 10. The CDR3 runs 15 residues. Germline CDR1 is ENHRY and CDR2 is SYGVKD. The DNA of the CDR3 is TGTGCCACCTCGGGACTAGCGGGACGAGCGGATACGCAGTATTTT. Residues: CATSGLAGRADTQYF.

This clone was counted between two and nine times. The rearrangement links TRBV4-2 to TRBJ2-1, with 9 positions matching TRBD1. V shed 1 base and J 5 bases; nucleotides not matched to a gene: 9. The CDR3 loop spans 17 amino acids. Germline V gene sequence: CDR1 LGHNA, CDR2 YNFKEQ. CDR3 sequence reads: CASSQVVGTGPDNEQFF. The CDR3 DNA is TGTGCCAGCAGCCAAGTAGTTGGGACAGGGCCTGACAATGAGCAGTTCTTC.

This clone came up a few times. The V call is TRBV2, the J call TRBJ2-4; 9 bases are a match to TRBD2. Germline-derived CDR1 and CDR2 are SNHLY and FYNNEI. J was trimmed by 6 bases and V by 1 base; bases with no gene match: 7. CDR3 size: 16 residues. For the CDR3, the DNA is TGTGCCAGCAGTGAAGAATTAGCGGGAGAAGGAAACATTCAGTACTTC. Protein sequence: CASSEELAGEGNIQYF.

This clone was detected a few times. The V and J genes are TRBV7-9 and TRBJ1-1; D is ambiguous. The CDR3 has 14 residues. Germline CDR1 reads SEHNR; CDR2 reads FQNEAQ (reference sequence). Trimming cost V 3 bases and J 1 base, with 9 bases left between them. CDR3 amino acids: CASSLSITNTEAFF. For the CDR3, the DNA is TGTGCCAGCAGCTTGAGTATCACGAACACTGAAGCTTTCTTT.

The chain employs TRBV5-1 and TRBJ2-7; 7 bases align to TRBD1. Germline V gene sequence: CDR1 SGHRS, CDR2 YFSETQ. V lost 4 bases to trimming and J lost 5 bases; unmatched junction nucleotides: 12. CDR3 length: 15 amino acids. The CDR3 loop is CASSERTGSNHEQYF. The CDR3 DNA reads TGCGCCAGCAGCGAAAGGACAGGAAGTAACCACGAGCAGTACTTC.

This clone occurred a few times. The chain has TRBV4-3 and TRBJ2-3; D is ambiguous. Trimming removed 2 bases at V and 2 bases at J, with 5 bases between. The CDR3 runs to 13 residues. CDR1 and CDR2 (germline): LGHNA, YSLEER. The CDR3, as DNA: TGCGCCAGCAGCCAACAGGTCACAGATACGCAGTATTTT. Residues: CASSQQVTDTQYF.

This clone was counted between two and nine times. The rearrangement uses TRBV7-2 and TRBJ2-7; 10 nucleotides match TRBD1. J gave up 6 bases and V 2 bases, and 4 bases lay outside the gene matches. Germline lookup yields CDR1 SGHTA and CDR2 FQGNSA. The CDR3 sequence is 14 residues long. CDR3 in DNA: TGTGCCAGCAGCTTACTTGGACAGGGGGGCGAGCAGTACGTC. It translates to CASSLLGQGGEQYV.

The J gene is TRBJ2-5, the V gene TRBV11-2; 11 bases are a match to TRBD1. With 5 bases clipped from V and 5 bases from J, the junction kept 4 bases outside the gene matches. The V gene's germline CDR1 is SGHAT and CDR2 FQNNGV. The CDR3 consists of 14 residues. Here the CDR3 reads CASSRDRGSETQYF. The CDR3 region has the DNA TGTGCCAGCAGCCGGGACAGGGGGAGCGAGACCCAGTACTTC.

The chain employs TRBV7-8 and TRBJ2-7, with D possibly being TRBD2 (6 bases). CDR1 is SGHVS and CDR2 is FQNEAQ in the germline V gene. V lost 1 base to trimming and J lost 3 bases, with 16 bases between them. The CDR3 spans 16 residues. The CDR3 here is CASSLEDSSGDYEQYV. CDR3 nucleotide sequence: TGTGCCAGCAGCTTAGAGGACTCCTCGGGGGACTACGAGCAGTACGTC.

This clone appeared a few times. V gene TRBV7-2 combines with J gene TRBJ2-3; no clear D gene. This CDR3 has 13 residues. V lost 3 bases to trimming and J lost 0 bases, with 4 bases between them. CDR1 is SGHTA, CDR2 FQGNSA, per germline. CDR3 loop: CASSLASTDTQYF. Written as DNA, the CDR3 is TGTGCCAGCAGCTTGGCCAGCACAGATACGCAGTATTTT.

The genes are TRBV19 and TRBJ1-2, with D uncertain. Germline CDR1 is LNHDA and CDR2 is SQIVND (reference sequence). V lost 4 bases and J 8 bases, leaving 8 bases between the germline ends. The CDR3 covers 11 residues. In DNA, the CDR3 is TGTGCCAGTAGTAGGGCGTTCGGCTACACCTTC. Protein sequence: CASSRAFGYTF.

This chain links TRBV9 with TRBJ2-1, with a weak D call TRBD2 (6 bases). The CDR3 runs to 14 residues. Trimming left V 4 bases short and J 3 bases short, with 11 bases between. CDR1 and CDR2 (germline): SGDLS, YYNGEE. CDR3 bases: TGTGCCAGCAGCCTGGAGGGTGGCTACAATGAGCAGTTCTTC. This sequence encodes CASSLEGGYNEQFF.

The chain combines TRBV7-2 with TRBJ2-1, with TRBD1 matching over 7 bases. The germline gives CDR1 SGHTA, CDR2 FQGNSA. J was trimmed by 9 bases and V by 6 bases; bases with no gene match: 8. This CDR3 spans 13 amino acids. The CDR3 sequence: CASSRQGHPEQFF. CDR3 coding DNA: TGTGCCAGCAGTCGACAGGGTCACCCTGAGCAGTTCTTC.

The CDR3, as DNA: TGTGCCAGCAGACCTTCTAGCGGGAGGGGGGAGACCCAGTACTTC. As protein: CASRPSSGRGETQYF. The chain uses TRBV2 and TRBJ2-5, with 12 bases that match TRBD2. The CDR3 loop spans 15 amino acids. Germline loops: CDR1 SNHLY, CDR2 FYNNEI. V trimming: 6 bases; J trimming: 5 bases; junction bases outside the gene matches: 7.

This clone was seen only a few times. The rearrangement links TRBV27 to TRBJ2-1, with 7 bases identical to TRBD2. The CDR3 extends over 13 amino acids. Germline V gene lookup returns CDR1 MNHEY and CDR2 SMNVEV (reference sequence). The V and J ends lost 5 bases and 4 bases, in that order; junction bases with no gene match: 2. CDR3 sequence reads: CASSAAGYNEQFF. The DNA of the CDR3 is TGTGCCAGCAGTGCAGCGGGGTACAATGAGCAGTTCTTC.

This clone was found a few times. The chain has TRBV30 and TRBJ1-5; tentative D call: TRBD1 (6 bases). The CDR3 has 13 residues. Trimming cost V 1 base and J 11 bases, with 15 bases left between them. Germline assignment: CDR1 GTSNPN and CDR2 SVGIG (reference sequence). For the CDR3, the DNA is TGTGCCTGGAGTGGGCACAGGGATTCGTCCCAGCATTTT. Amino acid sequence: CAWSGHRDSSQHF.